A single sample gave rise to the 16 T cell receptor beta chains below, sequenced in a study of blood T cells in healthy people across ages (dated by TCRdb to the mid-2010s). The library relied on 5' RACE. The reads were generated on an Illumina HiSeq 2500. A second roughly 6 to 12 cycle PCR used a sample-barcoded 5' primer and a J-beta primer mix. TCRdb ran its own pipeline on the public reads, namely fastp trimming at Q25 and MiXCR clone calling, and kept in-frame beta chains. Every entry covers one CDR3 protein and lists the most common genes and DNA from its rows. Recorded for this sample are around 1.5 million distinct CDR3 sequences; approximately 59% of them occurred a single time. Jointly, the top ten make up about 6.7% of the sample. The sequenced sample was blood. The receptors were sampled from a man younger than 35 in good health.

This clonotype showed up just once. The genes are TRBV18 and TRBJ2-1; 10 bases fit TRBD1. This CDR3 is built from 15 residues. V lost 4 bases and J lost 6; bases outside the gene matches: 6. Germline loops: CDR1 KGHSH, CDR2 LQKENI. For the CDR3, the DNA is TGTGCCAGCTCACTCGGTGGGACAGGGGCCAATGAGCAGTTCTTC. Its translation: CASSLGGTGANEQFF.

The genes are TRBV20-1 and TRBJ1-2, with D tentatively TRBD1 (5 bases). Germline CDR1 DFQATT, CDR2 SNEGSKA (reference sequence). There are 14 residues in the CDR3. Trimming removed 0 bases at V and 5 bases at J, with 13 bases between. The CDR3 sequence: CSARDVDWGYGYTF. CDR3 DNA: TGCAGTGCTAGAGATGTTGACTGGGGGTATGGCTACACCTTC.

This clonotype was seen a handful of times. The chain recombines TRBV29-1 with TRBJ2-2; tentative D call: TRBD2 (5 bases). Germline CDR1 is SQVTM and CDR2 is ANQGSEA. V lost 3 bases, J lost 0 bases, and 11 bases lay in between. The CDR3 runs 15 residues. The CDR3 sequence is CSVDETSSNTGELFF. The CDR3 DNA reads TGCAGCGTTGACGAAACTAGTTCGAACACCGGGGAGCTGTTTTTT.

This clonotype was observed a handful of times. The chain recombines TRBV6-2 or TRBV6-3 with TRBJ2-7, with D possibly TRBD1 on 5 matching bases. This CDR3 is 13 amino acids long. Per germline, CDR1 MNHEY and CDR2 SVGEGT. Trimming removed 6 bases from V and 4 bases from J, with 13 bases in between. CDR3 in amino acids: CASRLAGMYEQYF. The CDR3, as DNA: TGTGCCAGCAGACTGGCAGGGATGTACGAGCAGTACTTC.

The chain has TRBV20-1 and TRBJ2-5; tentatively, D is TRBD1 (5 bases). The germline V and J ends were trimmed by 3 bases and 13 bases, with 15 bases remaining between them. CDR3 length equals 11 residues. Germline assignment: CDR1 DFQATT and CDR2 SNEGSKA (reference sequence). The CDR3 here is CSARLRVRSYF. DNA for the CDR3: TGCAGTGCTAGGCTCAGGGTCAGGTCGTACTTC.

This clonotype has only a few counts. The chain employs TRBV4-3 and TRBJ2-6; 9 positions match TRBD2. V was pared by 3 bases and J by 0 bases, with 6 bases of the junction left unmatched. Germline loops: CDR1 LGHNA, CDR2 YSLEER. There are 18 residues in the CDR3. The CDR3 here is CASSQFAGGVSGANVLTF. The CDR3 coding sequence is TGCGCCAGCAGCCAGTTTGCGGGGGGGGTCTCTGGGGCCAACGTCCTGACTTTC.

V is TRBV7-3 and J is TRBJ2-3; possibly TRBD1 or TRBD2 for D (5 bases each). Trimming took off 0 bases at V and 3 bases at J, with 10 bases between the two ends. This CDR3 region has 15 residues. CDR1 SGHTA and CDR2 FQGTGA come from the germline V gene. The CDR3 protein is CASSLTSRETDTQYF. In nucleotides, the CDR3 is TGTGCCAGCAGCTTAACCTCCAGGGAGACAGATACGCAGTATTTT.

CDR3 region: CASSLGESKETQYF. CDR3 sequence (DNA): TGTGCCAGCAGCTTGGGGGAAAGTAAAGAGACCCAGTACTTC. The rearrangement uses TRBV5-4 and TRBJ2-5; no firm D call. This CDR3 region has 14 residues. Deletions cut 0 bases from V and 3 bases from J, with 9 bases between. Per germline, CDR1 SGHNT and CDR2 YYREEE (reference sequence). The full variable domain, with the rest looked up from reference TRBV5-4 and TRBJ2-5, is ETGVTQSPTHLIKTRGQQVTLRCSSQSGHNTVSWYQQALGQGPQFIFQYYREEENGRGNFPPRFSGLQFPNYSSELNVNALELDDSALYLCASSLGESKETQYFGPGTRLLVL.

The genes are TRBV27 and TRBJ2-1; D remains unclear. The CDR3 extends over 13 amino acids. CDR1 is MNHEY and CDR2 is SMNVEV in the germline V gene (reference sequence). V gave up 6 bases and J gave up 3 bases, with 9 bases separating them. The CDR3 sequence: CASSSRSYNEQFF. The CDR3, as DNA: TGTGCCAGCAGCTCACGTAGCTACAATGAGCAGTTCTTC.

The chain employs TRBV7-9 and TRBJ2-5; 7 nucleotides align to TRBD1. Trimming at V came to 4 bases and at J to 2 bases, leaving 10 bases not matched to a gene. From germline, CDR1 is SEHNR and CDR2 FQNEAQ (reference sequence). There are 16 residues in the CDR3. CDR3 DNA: TGTGCCAGCAGCTCGACAGGGACGGGGCGGCAAGAGACCCAGTACTTC. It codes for CASSSTGTGRQETQYF. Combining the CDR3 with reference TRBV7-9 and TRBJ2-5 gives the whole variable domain DTGVSQNPRHKITKRGQNVTFRCDPISEHNRLYWYRQTLGQGPEFLTYFQNEAQLEKSRLLSDRFSAERPKGSFSTLEIQRTEQGDSAMYLCASSSTGTGRQETQYFGPGTRLLVL.

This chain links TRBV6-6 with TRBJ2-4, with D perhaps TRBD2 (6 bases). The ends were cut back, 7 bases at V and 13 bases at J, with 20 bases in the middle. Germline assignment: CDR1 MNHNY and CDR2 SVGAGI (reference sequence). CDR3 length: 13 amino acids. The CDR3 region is CASTGGTPGAQYF. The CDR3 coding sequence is TGTGCCAGCACTGGCGGGACCCCCGGGGCCCAGTACTTC.

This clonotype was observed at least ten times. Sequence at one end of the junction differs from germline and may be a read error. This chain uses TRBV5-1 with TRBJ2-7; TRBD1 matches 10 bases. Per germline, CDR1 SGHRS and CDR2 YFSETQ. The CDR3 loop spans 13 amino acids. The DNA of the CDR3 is TGTGCCAGCAGTGGGACAGGGGCCTACGAGCAGTACTTC. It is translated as CASSGTGAYEQYF.

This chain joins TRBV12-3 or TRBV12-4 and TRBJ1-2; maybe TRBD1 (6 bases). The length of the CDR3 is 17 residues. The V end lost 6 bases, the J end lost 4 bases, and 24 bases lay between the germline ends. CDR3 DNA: TGTGCCAGCAGCGGTCAAGGTCTGGGGGCGGACTCCTATGGCTACACCTTC. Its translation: CASSGQGLGADSYGYTF.

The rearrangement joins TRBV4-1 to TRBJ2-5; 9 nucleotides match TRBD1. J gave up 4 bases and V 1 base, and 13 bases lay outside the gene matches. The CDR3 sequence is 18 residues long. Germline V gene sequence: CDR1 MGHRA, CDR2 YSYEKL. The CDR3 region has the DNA TGCGCCAGCAGCCAAGGCCCCTCATACAGGGGGCGCGGAGAGACCCAGTACTTC. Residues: CASSQGPSYRGRGETQYF.

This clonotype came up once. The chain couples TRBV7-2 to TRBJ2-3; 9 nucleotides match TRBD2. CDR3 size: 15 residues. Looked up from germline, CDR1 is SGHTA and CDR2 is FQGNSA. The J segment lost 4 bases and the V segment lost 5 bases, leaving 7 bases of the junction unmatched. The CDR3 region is CASSPGLALADTQYF. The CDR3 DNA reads TGTGCCAGCAGCCCGGGACTAGCATTGGCAGATACGCAGTATTTT.

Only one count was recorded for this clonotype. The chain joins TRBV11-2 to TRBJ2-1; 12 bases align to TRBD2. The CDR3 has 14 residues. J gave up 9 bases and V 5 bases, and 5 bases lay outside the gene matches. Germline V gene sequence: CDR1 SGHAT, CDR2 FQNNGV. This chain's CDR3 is CASSHSSGGAEQFF. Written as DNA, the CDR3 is TGTGCCAGCAGCCACTCTAGCGGGGGGGCTGAGCAGTTCTTC.